The clone carrying this T cell receptor delta chain qualifies as medium-sized. This is likely an artifact of a read error, given a far larger clone one base away. The sample has other DNA sequences that encode this CDR3 too. This sample is part of a study of gamma-delta T cells after stem cell transplantation. Germline values: CDR1 GEAIGNYY, CDR2 EKD. The CDR3 has 22 amino acids. TCRdb redid the clone calls on the RT-PCR reads with CATT. The sample holds about 710 delta-chain clones, roughly 1.2% seen once. The V and J genes are TRDV2 and TRDJ1; TRDD3 matches 8 bases. The source material was gamma-delta T cells. This TCR was sampled from a human donor. It is not recorded whose cells these are; they may come from a transplant donor. CDR3 residues: CACDTLPTPLTGGHPYTDKLIF. The CDR3 DNA sequence: TGTGCCTGTGACACCTTGCCTACCCCACTTACTGGGGGGCATCCTTACACCGATAAACTCATTTTT.